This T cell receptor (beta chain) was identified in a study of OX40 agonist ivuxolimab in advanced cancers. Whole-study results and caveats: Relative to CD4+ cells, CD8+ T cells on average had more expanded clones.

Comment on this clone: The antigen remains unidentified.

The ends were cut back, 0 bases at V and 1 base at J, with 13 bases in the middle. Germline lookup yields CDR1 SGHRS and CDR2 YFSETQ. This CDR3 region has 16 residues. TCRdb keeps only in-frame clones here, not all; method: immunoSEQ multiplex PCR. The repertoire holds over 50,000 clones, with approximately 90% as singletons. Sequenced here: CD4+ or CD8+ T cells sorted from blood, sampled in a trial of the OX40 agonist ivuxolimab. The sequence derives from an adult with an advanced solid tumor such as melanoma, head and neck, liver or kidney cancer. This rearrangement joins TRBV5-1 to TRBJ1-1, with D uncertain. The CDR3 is CASSLVSRRANTEAFF. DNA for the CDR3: TGCGCCAGCAGCTTGGTGTCCCGGAGGGCGAACACTGAAGCTTTCTTT.